This T cell receptor beta chain was obtained from a study of metastatic and nonmetastatic thyroid tumors. Study-level background: Patients with malignant and benign thyroid disease provided blood and tumor or nodule tissue, whose repertoires were compared. Study outcomes and limitations: Significantly higher TCR beta diversity was reportedly seen in malignant thyroid tumors than benign nodules, in blood and tumor.

This clone was seen at least ten times. Its antigen is currently unknown. At one of its ends the junction is not consistent with the germline gene, which may arise from a read error. There were no patients who had received any treatment before thyroid surgery. How the authors handled the data: Across clinicopathological groups, CDR3 differences served as the basis for building a distant-metastasis classifier for papillary thyroid cancer. MiXCR was used by TCRdb to re-call the PCR reads. The V and J calls follow TCRdb's processing rather than the paper's. This sample has about 64,000 clones, with roughly 4.1% found just once. The sequenced material came from blood. The source of this sequence is a female donor with papillary thyroid cancer or a benign thyroid nodule (not recorded which). Some clones in this sample may be carry-over from other donors' samples.

The CDR3 sequence is CASSLTQGTQYF. CDR3 sequence (DNA): TGTGCCAGCAGTTTGACGCAAGGGACCCAGTACTTC. This rearrangement joins TRBV28 to TRBJ2-5; no reliable D call. Germline V lookup: CDR1 MDHEN, CDR2 SYDVKM. This CDR3 region has 12 residues.